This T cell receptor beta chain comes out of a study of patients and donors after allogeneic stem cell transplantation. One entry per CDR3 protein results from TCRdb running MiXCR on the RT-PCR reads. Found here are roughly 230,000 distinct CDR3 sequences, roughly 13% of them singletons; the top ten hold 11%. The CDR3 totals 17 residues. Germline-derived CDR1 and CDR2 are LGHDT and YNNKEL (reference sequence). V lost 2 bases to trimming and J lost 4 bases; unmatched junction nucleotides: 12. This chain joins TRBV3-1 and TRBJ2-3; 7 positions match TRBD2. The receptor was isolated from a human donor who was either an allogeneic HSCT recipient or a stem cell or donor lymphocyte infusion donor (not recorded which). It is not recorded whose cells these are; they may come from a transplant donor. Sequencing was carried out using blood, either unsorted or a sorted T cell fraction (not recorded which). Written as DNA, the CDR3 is TGTGCCAGCAGCCAATTAAGCCGGGGGGTTGTCGCAGATACGCAGTATTTT. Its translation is CASSQLSRGVVADTQYF.